A single T cell receptor (beta chain) is shown here with its context. Its antigen remains unknown. This entry is derived from a study of T cell responses to AZD1222 COVID-19 vaccine. Study conclusions and caveats: Reportedly, nearly half of unique spike TCRs recognized epitopes outside B.1.351/B.1.1.7 mutations. At 160-218 and 743-854, vaccine-associated CD4 TCRs were dominant, and they spanned spike. White British ancestry dominated among donors, who included more females, and clonal diversity was possibly underestimated. An increase in Spike-specific TCR breadth and depth was observed after two AZD1222 doses.

The assay was immunoSEQ multiplex PCR, and TCRdb's table has in-frame clones only and misses some. The data contain 99,000 or so clones, 86% of them seen just once; the ten biggest clones take up less than 4%. This CDR3 contains 13 residues. Germline V gene sequence: CDR1 SGHDT, CDR2 YYEEEE. V lost 4 bases and J lost 4, with 11 bases in between. The rearrangement links TRBV5-6 to TRBJ1-2; D is ambiguous. This TCR came from an adult who received the MenACWY meningococcal vaccine as a control. The sample consisted of peripheral blood, taken 28 days after the second dose of the MenACWY control vaccine. CDR3 residues: CASSPGRSYGYTF. CDR3 nucleotide sequence: TGTGCCAGCAGCCCCGGGAGGAGCTATGGCTACACCTTC.